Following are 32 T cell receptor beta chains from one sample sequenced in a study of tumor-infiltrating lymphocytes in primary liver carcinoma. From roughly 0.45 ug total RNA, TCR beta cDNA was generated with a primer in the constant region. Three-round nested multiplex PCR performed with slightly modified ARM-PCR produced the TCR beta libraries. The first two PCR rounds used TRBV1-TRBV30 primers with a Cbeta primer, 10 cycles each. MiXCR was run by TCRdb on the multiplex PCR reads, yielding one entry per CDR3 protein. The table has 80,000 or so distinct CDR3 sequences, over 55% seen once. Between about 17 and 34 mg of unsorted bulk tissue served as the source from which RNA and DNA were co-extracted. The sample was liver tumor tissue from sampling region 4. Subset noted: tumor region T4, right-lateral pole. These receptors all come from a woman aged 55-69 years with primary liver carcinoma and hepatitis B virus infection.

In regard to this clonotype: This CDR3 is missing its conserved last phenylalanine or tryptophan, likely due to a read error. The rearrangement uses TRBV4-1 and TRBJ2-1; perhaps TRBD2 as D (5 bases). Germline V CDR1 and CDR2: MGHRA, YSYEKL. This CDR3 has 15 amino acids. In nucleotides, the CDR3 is TGCGTCAGCAGCCAAGCCGAGGGCTCCTACAATGAGCAGTTCTTG. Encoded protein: CVSSQAEGSYNEQFL.

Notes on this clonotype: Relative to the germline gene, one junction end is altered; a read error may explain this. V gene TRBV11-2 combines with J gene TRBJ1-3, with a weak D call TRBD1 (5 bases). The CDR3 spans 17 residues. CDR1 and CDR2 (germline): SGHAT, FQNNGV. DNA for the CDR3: TGTGACAGCAGCTTAGTCCGAGCAGGGATCCCTGGAAACACCATATATTTT. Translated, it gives CDSSLVRAGIPGNTIYF.

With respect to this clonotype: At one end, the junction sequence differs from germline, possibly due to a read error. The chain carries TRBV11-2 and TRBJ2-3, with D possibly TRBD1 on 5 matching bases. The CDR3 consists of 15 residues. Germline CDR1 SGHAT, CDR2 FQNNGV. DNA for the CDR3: TGTGCCAACAGGCCCTCTGCGAGCAGCACAGATATGCAGTATTTT. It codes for CANRPSASSTDMQYF.

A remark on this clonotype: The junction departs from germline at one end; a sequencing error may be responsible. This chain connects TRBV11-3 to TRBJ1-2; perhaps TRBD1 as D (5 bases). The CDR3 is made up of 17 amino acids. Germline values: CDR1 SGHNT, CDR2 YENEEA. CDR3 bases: TGCGCCAGCAGCTCTAGCCTCTGGGGCCGGGTAACTGATGGCTACACCTTC. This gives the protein CASSSSLWGRVTDGYTF.

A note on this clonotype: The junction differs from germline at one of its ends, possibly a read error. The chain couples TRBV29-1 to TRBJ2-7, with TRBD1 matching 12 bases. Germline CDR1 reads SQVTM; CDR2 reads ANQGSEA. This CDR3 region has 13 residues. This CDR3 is CSVDGTGGHKQYF. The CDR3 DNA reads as TGCAGTGTTGATGGGACAGGGGGCCACAAGCAGTACTTC.

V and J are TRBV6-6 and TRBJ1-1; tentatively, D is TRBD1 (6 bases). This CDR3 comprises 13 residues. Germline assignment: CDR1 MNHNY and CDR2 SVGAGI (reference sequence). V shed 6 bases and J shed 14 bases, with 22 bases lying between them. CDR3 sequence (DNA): TGTGCCAGCAGCATGACAGGAAACACTGGAGCCTTCTTT. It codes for CASSMTGNTGAFF.

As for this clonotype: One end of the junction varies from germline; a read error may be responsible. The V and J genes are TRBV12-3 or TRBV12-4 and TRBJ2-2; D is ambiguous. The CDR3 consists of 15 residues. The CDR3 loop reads CGSSLRVHQVVELFF. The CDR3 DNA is TGTGGCAGCAGTTTAAGGGTCCACCAGGTCGTGGAGCTGTTTTTT.

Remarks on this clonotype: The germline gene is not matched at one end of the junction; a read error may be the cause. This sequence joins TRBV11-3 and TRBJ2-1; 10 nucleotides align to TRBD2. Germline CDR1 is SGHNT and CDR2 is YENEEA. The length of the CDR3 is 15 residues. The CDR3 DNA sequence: TGTGCCAGCATCTTAGGAACTAGCGGGAAACTTGAGCAGTCCTTC. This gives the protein CASILGTSGKLEQSF.

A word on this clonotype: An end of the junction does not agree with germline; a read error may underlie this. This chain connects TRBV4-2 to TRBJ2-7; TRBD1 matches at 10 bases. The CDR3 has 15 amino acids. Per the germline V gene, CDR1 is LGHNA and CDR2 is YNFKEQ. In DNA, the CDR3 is TGTGCCAGCAGCCAAGTTCCGACAGGGGGCTACGAGCGGTACTTC. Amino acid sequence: CASSQVPTGGYERYF.

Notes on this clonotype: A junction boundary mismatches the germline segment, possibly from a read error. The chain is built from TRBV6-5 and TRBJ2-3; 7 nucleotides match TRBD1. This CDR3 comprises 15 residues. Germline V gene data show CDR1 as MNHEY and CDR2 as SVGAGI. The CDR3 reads CDSSFGIGGADTQYF. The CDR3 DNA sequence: TGTGACAGCAGTTTTGGGATAGGGGGCGCAGATACGCAGTATTTT.

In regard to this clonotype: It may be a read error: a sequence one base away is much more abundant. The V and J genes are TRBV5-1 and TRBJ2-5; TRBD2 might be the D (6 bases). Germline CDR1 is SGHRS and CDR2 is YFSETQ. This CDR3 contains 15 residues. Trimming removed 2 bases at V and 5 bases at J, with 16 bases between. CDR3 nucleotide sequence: TGCGCCAGCAGCTTAGCACTAGCTGAGGTCGAGACCCAGTACTTC. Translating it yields CASSLALAEVETQYF.

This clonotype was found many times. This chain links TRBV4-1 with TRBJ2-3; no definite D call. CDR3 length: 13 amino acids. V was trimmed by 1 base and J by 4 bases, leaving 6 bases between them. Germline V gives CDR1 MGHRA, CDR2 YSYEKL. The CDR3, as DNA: TGCGCCAGCAGCCAAGGTCCTCCAGATACGCAGTATTTT. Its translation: CASSQGPPDTQYF.

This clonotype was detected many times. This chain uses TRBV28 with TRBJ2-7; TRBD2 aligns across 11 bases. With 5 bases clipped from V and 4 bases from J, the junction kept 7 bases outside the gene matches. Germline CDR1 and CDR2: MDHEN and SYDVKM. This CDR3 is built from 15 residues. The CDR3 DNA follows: TGTGCCAGCAGTGACCCTAGCGGGAGGAGGTACGAGCAGTACTTC. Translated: CASSDPSGRRYEQYF. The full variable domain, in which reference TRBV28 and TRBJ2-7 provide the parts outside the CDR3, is DVKVTQSSRYLVKRTGEKVFLECVQDMDHENMFWYRQDPGLGLRLIYFSYDVKMKEKGDIPEGYSVSREKKERFSLILESASTNQTSMYLCASSDPSGRRYEQYFGPGTRLTVT.

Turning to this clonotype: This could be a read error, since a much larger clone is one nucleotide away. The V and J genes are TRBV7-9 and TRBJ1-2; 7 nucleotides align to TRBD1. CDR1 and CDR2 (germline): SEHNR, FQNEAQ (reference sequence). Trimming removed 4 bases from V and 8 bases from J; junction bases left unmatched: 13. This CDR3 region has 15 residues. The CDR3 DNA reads TGTGCCAGCAGCTCCCAGACAGGGCAGTCGCGGGGCTACACCTTC. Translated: CASSSQTGQSRGYTF.

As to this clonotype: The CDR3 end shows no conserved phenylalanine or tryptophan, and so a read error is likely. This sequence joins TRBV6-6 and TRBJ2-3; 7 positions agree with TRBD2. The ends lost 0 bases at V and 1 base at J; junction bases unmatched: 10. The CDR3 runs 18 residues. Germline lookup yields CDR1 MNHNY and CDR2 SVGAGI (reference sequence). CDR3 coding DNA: TGTGCCAGCAGTTACTCGCGCGGGAGATCCAGATGCACAGATACGCAGTATTTA. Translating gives CASSYSRGRSRCTDTQYL.

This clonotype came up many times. In DNA form, the CDR3 reads TGTGCCAGCAGCTCGACAGTAGCGGGCCCCATATATTTT. The encoded protein is CASSSTVAGPIYF. The chain joins TRBV5-4 to TRBJ1-3, with D maybe TRBD1 (5 bases). The V end was cut by 3 bases, the J end by 11 bases, with 15 bases between. CDR1 SGHNT and CDR2 YYREEE come from the germline V gene (reference sequence). This CDR3 is built from 13 residues.

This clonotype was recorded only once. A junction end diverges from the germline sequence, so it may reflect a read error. The CDR3 is CASRPIGQETKYF. The DNA for the CDR3 is TGTGCCAGCAGACCCATAGGGCAAGAGACCAAGTACTTC. The rearrangement links TRBV2 to TRBJ2-5; D not resolved. The germline CDR1 and CDR2 sequences are SNHLY and FYNNEI. The CDR3 is 13 residues long. Looking up the rest from reference TRBV2 and TRBJ2-5 gives the full variable domain: EPEVTQTPSHQVTQMGQEVILRCVPISNHLYFYWYRQILGQKVEFLVSFYNNEISEKSEIFDDQFSVERPDGSNFTLKIRSTKLEDSAMYFCASRPIGQETKYFGPGTRLLVL.

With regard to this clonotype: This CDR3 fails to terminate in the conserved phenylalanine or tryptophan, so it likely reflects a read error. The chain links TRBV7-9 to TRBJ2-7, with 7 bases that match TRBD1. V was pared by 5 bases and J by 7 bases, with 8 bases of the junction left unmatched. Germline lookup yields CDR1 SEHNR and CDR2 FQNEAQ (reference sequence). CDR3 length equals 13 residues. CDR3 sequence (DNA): TGTGCCAGCAGCACCCGGGACAGCTATGAGCAGTACCTC. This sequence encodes CASSTRDSYEQYL.

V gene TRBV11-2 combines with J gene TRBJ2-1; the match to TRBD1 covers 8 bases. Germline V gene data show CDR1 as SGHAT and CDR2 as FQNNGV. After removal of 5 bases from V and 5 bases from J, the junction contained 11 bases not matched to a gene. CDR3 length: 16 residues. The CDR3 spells CASSNPTGVFNNEQFF. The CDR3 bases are TGTGCCAGCAGCAACCCGACAGGGGTTTTTAACAATGAGCAGTTCTTC.

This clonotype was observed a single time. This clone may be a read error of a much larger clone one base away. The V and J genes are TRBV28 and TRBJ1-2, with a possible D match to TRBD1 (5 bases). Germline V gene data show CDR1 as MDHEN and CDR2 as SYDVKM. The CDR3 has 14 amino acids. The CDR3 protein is CASRPSPAAVTVVF. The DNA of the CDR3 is TGTGCCAGCAGACCATCACCGGCCGCCGTGACAGTCGTCTTC.

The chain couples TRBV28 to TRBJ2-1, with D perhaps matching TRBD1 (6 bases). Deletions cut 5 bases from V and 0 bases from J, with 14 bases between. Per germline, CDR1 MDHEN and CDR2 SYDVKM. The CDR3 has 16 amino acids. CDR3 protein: CASSQAGALSYNEQFF. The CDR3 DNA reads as TGTGCCAGCAGTCAAGCAGGGGCACTCTCCTACAATGAGCAGTTCTTC.

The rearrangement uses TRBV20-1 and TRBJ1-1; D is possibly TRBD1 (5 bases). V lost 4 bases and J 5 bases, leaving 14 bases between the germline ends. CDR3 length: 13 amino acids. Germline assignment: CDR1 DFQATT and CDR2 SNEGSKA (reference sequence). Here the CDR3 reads CSAMRGPGTEAFF. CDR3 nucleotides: TGCAGTGCTATGAGGGGCCCGGGAACTGAAGCTTTCTTT.

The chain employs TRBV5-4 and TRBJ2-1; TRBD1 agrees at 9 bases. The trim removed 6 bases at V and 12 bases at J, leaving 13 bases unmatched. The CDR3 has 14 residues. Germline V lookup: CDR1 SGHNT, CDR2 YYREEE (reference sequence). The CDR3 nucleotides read TGTGCCAGCACCCTTGGACAGGGGCTTGTTGTGCAGTTCTTC. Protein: CASTLGQGLVVQFF.

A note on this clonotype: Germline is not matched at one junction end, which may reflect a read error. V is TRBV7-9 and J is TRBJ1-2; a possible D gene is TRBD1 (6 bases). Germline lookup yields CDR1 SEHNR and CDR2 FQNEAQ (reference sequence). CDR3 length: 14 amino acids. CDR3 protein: CASSTRTEGYGYTF. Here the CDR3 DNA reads TGTGCCAGCAGCACTCGGACAGAAGGTTATGGATACACCTTC.

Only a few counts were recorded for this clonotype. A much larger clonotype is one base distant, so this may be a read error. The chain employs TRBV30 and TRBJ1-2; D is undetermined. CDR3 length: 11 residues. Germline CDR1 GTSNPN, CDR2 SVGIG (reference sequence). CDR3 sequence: CAWSDNYGYAF. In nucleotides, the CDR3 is TGTGCCTGGAGTGATAACTATGGCTACGCCTTC.

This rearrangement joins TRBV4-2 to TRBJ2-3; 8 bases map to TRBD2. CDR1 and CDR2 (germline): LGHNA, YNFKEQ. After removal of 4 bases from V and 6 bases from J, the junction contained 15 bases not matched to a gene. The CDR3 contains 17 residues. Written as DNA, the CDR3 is TGTGCCAGCAGCCGAGATAGCTCTAGCGGGTGGCGGGATACGCAGTATTTT. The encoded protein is CASSRDSSSGWRDTQYF.

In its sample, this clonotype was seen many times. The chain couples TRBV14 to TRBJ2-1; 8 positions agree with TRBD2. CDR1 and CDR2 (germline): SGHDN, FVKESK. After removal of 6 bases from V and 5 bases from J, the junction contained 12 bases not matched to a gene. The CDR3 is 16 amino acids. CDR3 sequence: CASSAVAGWVNNEQFF. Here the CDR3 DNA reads TGTGCCAGCAGTGCCGTAGCGGGATGGGTAAACAATGAGCAGTTCTTC. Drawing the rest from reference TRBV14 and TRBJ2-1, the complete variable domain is EAGVTQFPSHSVIEKGQTVTLRCDPISGHDNLYWYRRVMGKEIKFLLHFVKESKQDESGMPNNRFLAERTGGTYSTLKVQPAELEDSGVYFCASSAVAGWVNNEQFFGPGTRLTVL.

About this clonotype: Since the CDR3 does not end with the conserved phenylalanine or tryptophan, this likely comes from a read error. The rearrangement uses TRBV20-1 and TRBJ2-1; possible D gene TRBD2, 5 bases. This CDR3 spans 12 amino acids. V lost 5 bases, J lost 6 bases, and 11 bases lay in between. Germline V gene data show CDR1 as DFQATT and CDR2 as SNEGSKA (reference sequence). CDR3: CSAPRLANEQFS. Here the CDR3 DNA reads TGCAGTGCTCCCCGTCTAGCCAATGAGCAGTTCTCC.

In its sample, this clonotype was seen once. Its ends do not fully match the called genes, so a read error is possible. The CDR3 region has the DNA TGCGCCAGCAGCTTAGACAGCTACTACGATGAGCAGTTCTTC. Encoded protein: CASSLDSYYDEQFF. This chain links TRBV7-9 with TRBJ2-1; TRBD1 might be the D (5 bases). Germline CDR1 and CDR2: SEHNR and FQNEAQ (reference sequence). This CDR3 is built from 14 residues.

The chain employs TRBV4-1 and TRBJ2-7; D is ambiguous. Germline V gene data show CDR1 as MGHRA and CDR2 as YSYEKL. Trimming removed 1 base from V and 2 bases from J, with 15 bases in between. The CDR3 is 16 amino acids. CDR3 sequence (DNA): TGCGCCAGCAGCCAAGGGTATTCGAGACCTACCTACGAGCAGTACTTC. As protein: CASSQGYSRPTYEQYF.

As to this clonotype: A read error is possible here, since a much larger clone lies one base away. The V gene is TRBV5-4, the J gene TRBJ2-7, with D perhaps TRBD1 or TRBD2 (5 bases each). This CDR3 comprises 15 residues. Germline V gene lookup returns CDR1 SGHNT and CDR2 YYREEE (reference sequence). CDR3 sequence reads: CVSSSLSGSSYEQYF. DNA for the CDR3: TGTGTCAGCAGCTCGCTTTCAGGGAGCTCCTACGAGCAGTACTTC.

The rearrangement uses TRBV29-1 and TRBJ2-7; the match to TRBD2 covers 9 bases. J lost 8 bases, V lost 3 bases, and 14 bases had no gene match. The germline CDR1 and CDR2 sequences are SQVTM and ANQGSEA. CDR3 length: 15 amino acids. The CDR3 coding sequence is TGCAGCGTTGAGGATAGCGGGAGCCCTCCTTACAAGCAGTACTTC. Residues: CSVEDSGSPPYKQYF.